The following is a TCR beta chain sequence with its context. Its specificity is unknown. Study conclusions and caveats: Tumor Treg TCRs overlapped most with tumor naive CD4+ cells. Larger-cohort validation covered only one TCR beta V-J rearrangement.

Tregs were sorted as CD4+CD25+CD127-/low cells. Full-length variable regions came from constant-region reverse primers plus semi-nested Nested Universal Primer A PCR. From the 5' RACE reads, TCRdb called clonotypes with MiXCR, one entry per CDR3 protein. The sample yields about 43,000 distinct CDR3 sequences, roughly 20% seen once. This CDR3 is 15 amino acids long. The V and J ends lost 3 bases and 2 bases, in that order; junction bases with no gene match: 6. Germline CDR1 is SEHNR and CDR2 is FQNEAQ (reference sequence). This TCR came from a female donor with breast cancer. The chain joins TRBV7-9 to TRBJ2-7; 8 bases agree with TRBD2. What was sequenced was Tregs sorted from a lymph node. The chain's CDR3 is CASSFAPAGAYEQYF. The CDR3 coding sequence is TGTGCCAGCAGCTTCGCGCCAGCGGGAGCCTACGAGCAGTACTTC.